The 31 T cell receptor beta chains listed next were all sequenced from one sample in a study of human T cells and chemical hapten exposure. Indicated time point: patch test 1, 2 weeks after DPC sensitization. Indicated treatment: therapeutic diphenylcyclopropenone sensitization with weekly scalp DPC. TCRdb ran MiXCR on the RACE reads and lists one entry per CDR3 protein. The data contain 80,000 or so distinct CDR3 sequences, around 11% of them singletons. The sequencing used whole blood, collected in connection with sensitization to the hapten diphenylcyclopropenone (DPC). Every receptor here comes from a woman between 50 and 59 years old with alopecia areata. Some clones in this sample may be carry-over from other donors' samples.

The genes are TRBV4-3 and TRBJ2-3; no reliable D call. The CDR3 has 15 amino acids. Germline lookup yields CDR1 LGHNA and CDR2 YSLEER. The V and J ends lost 4 bases and 0 bases respectively, with 11 bases between them. The CDR3 nucleotides are TGCGCCAGCAGCCGACAACCCAGGAGCACAGATACGCAGTATTTT. Translation: CASSRQPRSTDTQYF.

In its sample, this clonotype was seen many times. The chain uses TRBV20-1 and TRBJ2-1; 9 nucleotides align to TRBD2. The CDR3 runs to 22 residues. After removal of 0 bases from V and 1 base from J, the junction contained 22 bases not matched to a gene. In germline, CDR1 is DFQATT, CDR2 SNEGSKA (reference sequence). The CDR3 reads CSARDYGAGESGGLASYNEQFF. CDR3 DNA sequence: TGCAGTGCTAGAGATTATGGGGCAGGGGAGTCCGGGGGACTAGCTTCCTACAATGAGCAGTTCTTC.

The chain couples TRBV2 to TRBJ1-2; no clear D. The germline V gene has CDR1 SNHLY and CDR2 FYNNEI. Trimming removed 0 bases at V and 4 bases at J, with 18 bases between. The CDR3 totals 17 residues. The CDR3: CASSEAIALGFSYGYTF. The CDR3 DNA reads as TGTGCCAGCAGTGAAGCCATTGCTCTGGGATTTTCCTATGGCTACACCTTC.

V usage is TRBV10-1 and J usage is TRBJ2-1, with D possibly being TRBD2 (6 bases). The germline V gene has CDR1 WNHNN and CDR2 SYGVQD (reference sequence). The CDR3 length is 14 residues. V dropped 4 bases and J dropped 7 bases, with 14 bases sitting between them. The CDR3: CASSVGGNLNEQFF. Written as DNA, the CDR3 is TGCGCCAGCAGTGTGGGGGGTAATTTGAATGAGCAGTTCTTC.

This clonotype was counted only a few times. CDR3 nucleotides: TGCGCCAGCAGCTGGATACCGGGAGAGAAACTGTTTTTT. It translates to CASSWIPGEKLFF. The chain combines TRBV5-1 with TRBJ1-4; D is undetermined. The ends were cut back, 3 bases at V and 11 bases at J, with 14 bases in the middle. The CDR3 loop spans 13 amino acids. Per the germline V gene, CDR1 is SGHRS and CDR2 is YFSETQ.

This clonotype was detected only a few times. The CDR3 coding sequence is TGTGCCAGCAGCTTGGGAGCTAGCGCGGGGGGAAGTGGGTCCTACAATGAGCAGTTCTTC. Its protein is CASSLGASAGGSGSYNEQFF. This sequence joins TRBV7-2 and TRBJ2-1, with 8 bases matching TRBD2. The CDR3 runs 20 residues. Trimming took 3 bases from V and 1 from J; bases not matched to a gene: 17. CDR1 and CDR2 (germline): SGHTA, FQGNSA.

This clonotype was seen more than once but under ten times. The DNA of the CDR3 is TGTGCCAGCAGTCTCCAGTATAATTCACCCCTCCACTTT. Its protein is CASSLQYNSPLHF. The chain is built from TRBV7-2 and TRBJ1-6, with D unresolved. V dropped 6 bases and J dropped 4 bases, with 7 bases sitting between them. Germline-derived CDR1 and CDR2 are SGHTA and FQGNSA. The CDR3 is 13 amino acids.

This clonotype was counted between two and nine times. The chain joins TRBV5-4 to TRBJ2-3; 8 bases are a match to TRBD1. In germline, CDR1 is SGHNT, CDR2 YYREEE (reference sequence). This CDR3 is built from 17 residues. V trimming: 1 base; J trimming: 1 base; junction bases outside the gene matches: 8. The CDR3 protein is CASSLPKGQGRTDTQYF. The DNA of the CDR3 is TGTGCCAGCAGCTTGCCCAAAGGACAGGGTCGCACAGATACGCAGTATTTT. The full variable domain, completed using reference TRBV5-4 and TRBJ2-3, is ETGVTQSPTHLIKTRGQQVTLRCSSQSGHNTVSWYQQALGQGPQFIFQYYREEENGRGNFPPRFSGLQFPNYSSELNVNALELDDSALYLCASSLPKGQGRTDTQYFGPGTRLTVL.

The chain recombines TRBV9 with TRBJ2-2; 15 bases map to TRBD2. With V trimmed by 3 bases and J by 2 bases, 2 bases remained unmatched. This CDR3 is built from 17 residues. Germline CDR1 and CDR2: SGDLS and YYNGEE. The CDR3 sequence is CASSGGLAGGNTGELFF. The CDR3 region has the DNA TGTGCCAGCAGCGGGGGACTAGCGGGAGGAAACACCGGGGAGCTGTTTTTT.

J is TRBJ2-3 and V is TRBV20-1; 12 positions match TRBD2. The CDR3 contains 16 residues. Looked up from germline, CDR1 is DFQATT and CDR2 is SNEGSKA (reference sequence). V was clipped by 5 bases and J by 6 bases; unmatched bases: 12. Here the CDR3 DNA reads TGCAGTGCTGTCAGACTAGCGGGAGACCCGAGGGATACGCAGTATTTT. It yields the protein CSAVRLAGDPRDTQYF.

This clonotype was recorded at least ten times. This chain connects TRBV6-5 to TRBJ2-3, with 8 bases identical to TRBD2. This CDR3 spans 16 amino acids. The V and J ends lost 6 bases and 1 base, in that order; junction bases with no gene match: 9. Germline CDR1 MNHEY, CDR2 SVGAGI. The CDR3, as DNA: TGTGCCAGCAGATCTTGGACTAGCCGGGGCACAGATACGCAGTATTTT. It translates to CASRSWTSRGTDTQYF.

V usage is TRBV7-9 and J usage is TRBJ2-7, with a weak D call TRBD2 (6 bases). The CDR3 sequence is 13 residues long. The V end was cut by 5 bases, the J end by 5 bases, with 13 bases between. The germline gives CDR1 SEHNR, CDR2 FQNEAQ (reference sequence). This CDR3 is CASSPERAHEQYF. The CDR3 DNA sequence: TGTGCCAGCAGCCCCGAGCGGGCCCACGAGCAGTACTTC.

V usage is TRBV27 and J usage is TRBJ1-1; possible D gene TRBD1, 5 bases. CDR3 length: 14 residues. V was pared by 5 bases and J by 0 bases, with 10 bases between. Germline CDR1 and CDR2: MNHEY and SMNVEV (reference sequence). The CDR3 loop reads CASSDRGLNTEAFF. The CDR3 DNA follows: TGTGCCAGCAGTGACAGAGGCCTGAACACTGAAGCTTTCTTT.

This clonotype showed up many times. The rearrangement joins TRBV6-4 to TRBJ2-1; 9 bases match TRBD1. CDR1 is MRHNA, CDR2 SNTAGT, per germline. There are 17 residues in the CDR3. With 6 bases clipped from V and 8 bases from J, the junction kept 17 bases outside the gene matches. CDR3 in amino acids: CASSPTGAGQGPHEQFF. The CDR3 DNA sequence: TGTGCCAGCAGCCCGACCGGGGCGGGACAGGGACCCCATGAGCAGTTCTTC.

This clonotype was detected ten times or more. This chain uses TRBV6-6 with TRBJ2-7; 10 bases match TRBD2. Per the germline V gene, CDR1 is MNHNY and CDR2 is SVGAGI (reference sequence). J gave up 4 bases and V 2 bases, and 5 bases lay outside the gene matches. This CDR3 has 15 residues. DNA of the CDR3: TGTGCCAGCAGTTACGGCCTAGCGGGGGCTTACGAGCAGTACTTC. Translation: CASSYGLAGAYEQYF.

This clonotype was counted a few times. This chain uses TRBV5-6 with TRBJ2-7; TRBD1 matches 8 bases. This CDR3 has 14 amino acids. The J segment lost 7 bases and the V segment lost 0 bases, leaving 6 bases of the junction unmatched. Per the germline V gene, CDR1 is SGHDT and CDR2 is YYEEEE. The CDR3 sequence: CASSLACDRGEQYF. The CDR3 DNA is TGTGCCAGCAGCTTGGCGTGCGACAGGGGAGAGCAGTACTTC.

This clonotype was seen a handful of times. The chain joins TRBV6-5 to TRBJ2-1; 8 positions match TRBD1. Germline lookup yields CDR1 MNHEY and CDR2 SVGAGI. This CDR3 region has 16 residues. V trimming: 4 bases; J trimming: 6 bases; junction bases outside the gene matches: 11. For the CDR3, the DNA is TGTGCCAGCAGTTCCATAGGACAGGGAAGAGGCAATGAGCAGTTCTTC. It encodes CASSSIGQGRGNEQFF.

This chain joins TRBV7-9 and TRBJ2-3; 13 positions match TRBD2. Trimming removed 7 bases from V and 6 bases from J; junction bases left unmatched: 7. This CDR3 contains 15 residues. CDR1 SEHNR and CDR2 FQNEAQ come from the germline V gene (reference sequence). The CDR3 reads CASIGLAGVWDTQYF. As DNA, the CDR3 is TGTGCCAGCATCGGACTAGCGGGAGTTTGGGATACGCAGTATTTT.

This clonotype was recorded at least ten times. CDR3 nucleotide sequence: TGTGCCAGTAGCCCCTTGGACAGGGAAACAGATACGCAGTATTTT. Its protein is CASSPLDRETDTQYF. V is TRBV19 and J is TRBJ2-3; TRBD1 matches 8 bases. The V gene end was trimmed by 6 bases and the J gene end by 3 bases; junction bases not matched to a gene: 8. Germline V gives CDR1 LNHDA, CDR2 SQIVND (reference sequence). CDR3 length: 15 amino acids.

This clonotype was seen more than once but under ten times. V is TRBV5-1 and J is TRBJ2-5, with D maybe TRBD1 (6 bases). Deletions cut 6 bases from V and 4 bases from J, with 16 bases between. CDR3 length: 14 amino acids. The germline V gene encodes CDR1 SGHRS and CDR2 YFSETQ. For the CDR3, the DNA is TGCGCCAGCACCTTCGCAGGGGCGGGAGAGACCCAGTACTTC. Translating gives CASTFAGAGETQYF.

This clonotype was detected many times. The rearrangement links TRBV28 to TRBJ2-5; 14 nucleotides match TRBD2. The CDR3 sequence is 16 residues long. Germline loops: CDR1 MDHEN, CDR2 SYDVKM. V lost 4 bases, J lost 5 bases, and 6 bases stayed unmatched. The CDR3: CASSSTSGRARETQYF. CDR3 coding DNA: TGTGCCAGCAGTTCGACTAGCGGGAGGGCCCGGGAGACCCAGTACTTC.

There are many counts of this clonotype. J is TRBJ1-3 and V is TRBV12-3 or TRBV12-4; no clear D. CDR3 size: 14 residues. Trimming left V 5 bases short and J 0 bases short, with 8 bases between. CDR3 amino acids: CASSLTNSGNTIYF. The DNA of the CDR3 is TGTGCCAGCAGTCTGACAAACTCTGGAAACACCATATATTTT.

This clonotype was seen ten or more times. V usage is TRBV7-2 and J usage is TRBJ2-7, with D hard to call. Per the germline V gene, CDR1 is SGHTA and CDR2 is FQGNSA. With 0 bases removed from V and 2 bases from J, the gap between germline ends came to 8 bases. The CDR3 is made up of 14 amino acids. CDR3 residues: CASSLAGPPYEQYF. As DNA, the CDR3 is TGTGCCAGCAGCTTAGCAGGTCCTCCCTACGAGCAGTACTTC.

This clonotype was counted many times. The J gene is TRBJ2-7, the V gene TRBV25-1; D assignment may be TRBD1 or TRBD2 (6 bases each). V was cut by 3 bases and J by 1 base, with 16 bases left in between. CDR1 and CDR2 (germline): MGHDK, SYGVNS. This CDR3 is 16 amino acids long. The CDR3 sequence is CASSEETGAISYEQYF. For the CDR3, the DNA is TGTGCCAGCAGTGAGGAGACGGGGGCTATATCCTACGAGCAGTACTTC.

The chain uses TRBV29-1 and TRBJ1-1; D possibly corresponds to TRBD1 (5 bases). Germline V gives CDR1 SQVTM, CDR2 ANQGSEA. This CDR3 is 16 amino acids long. The V end lost 2 bases, the J end lost 3 bases, and 19 bases lay between the germline ends. The CDR3 loop reads CSVERAIRGRDTEAFF. In DNA, the CDR3 is TGCAGCGTTGAAAGGGCCATCCGGGGCAGGGACACTGAAGCTTTCTTT.

The chain is built from TRBV18 and TRBJ2-7, with D possibly matching TRBD2 (5 bases). The CDR3 extends over 13 amino acids. V lost 3 bases and J lost 7, with 13 bases in between. Germline CDR1 reads KGHSH; CDR2 reads LQKENI. In DNA, the CDR3 is TGTGCCAGCTCACCCAACCTTACGGGGGAGCAGTACTTC. Amino acids: CASSPNLTGEQYF.

The chain is built from TRBV9 and TRBJ2-5; D perhaps matches TRBD2 (6 bases). This CDR3 is 12 amino acids long. V was trimmed by 6 bases and J by 2 bases, leaving 8 bases between them. The germline V gene has CDR1 SGDLS and CDR2 YYNGEE. For the CDR3, the DNA is TGTGCCAGCAAGGGAGGACAAGAGACCCAGTACTTC. Its protein product is CASKGGQETQYF.

This clonotype was seen many times. The chain carries TRBV6-6 and TRBJ1-1, with D hard to call. The germline gives CDR1 MNHNY, CDR2 SVGAGI (reference sequence). The V and J ends lost 3 bases and 7 bases respectively, with 12 bases between them. The CDR3 is made up of 13 amino acids. DNA for the CDR3: TGTGCCAGCAGTTATGATGAGTTCCGTGAAGCTTTCTTT. Protein sequence: CASSYDEFREAFF.

This rearrangement joins TRBV3-1 to TRBJ2-1, with 10 bases fitting TRBD2. Germline CDR1 is LGHDT and CDR2 is YNNKEL (reference sequence). CDR3 length: 16 residues. Trimming took 0 bases from V and 5 from J; bases not matched to a gene: 4. DNA for the CDR3: TGTGCCAGCAGCCAAGAGGGACTAGCGCGTAACAATGAGCAGTTCTTC. This translates into CASSQEGLARNNEQFF.

The rearrangement uses TRBV5-4 and TRBJ1-3, with a weak D call TRBD1 (5 bases). V lost 4 bases and J 4 bases, leaving 27 bases between the germline ends. CDR1 and CDR2 (germline): SGHNT, YYREEE (reference sequence). The CDR3 has 19 residues. CDR3: CASSRDLGGDGVTGNTIYF. In nucleotides, the CDR3 is TGTGCCAGCAGCCGAGACCTTGGTGGGGACGGGGTAACCGGAAACACCATATATTTT.

This clonotype was counted many times. The J gene is TRBJ2-3, the V gene TRBV20-1; TRBD2 matches at 15 bases. The length of the CDR3 is 15 residues. V shed 6 bases and J 7 bases; nucleotides not matched to a gene: 8. The germline gives CDR1 DFQATT, CDR2 SNEGSKA (reference sequence). The CDR3 coding sequence is TGCAGTGCCGTCGGACTAGCGGGGGGGCTAAATACGCAGTATTTT. Protein sequence: CSAVGLAGGLNTQYF.